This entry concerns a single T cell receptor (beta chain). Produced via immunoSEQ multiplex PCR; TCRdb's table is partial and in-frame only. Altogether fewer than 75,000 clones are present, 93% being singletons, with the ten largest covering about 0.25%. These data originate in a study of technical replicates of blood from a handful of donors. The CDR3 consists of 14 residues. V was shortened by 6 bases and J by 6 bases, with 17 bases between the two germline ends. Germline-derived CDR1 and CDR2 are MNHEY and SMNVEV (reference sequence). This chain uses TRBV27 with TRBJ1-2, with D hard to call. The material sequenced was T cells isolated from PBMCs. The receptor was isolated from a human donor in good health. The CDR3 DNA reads TGTGCCAGCAGCCCTATTATGACCGGGGATGGCTACACCTTC. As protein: CASSPIMTGDGYTF.